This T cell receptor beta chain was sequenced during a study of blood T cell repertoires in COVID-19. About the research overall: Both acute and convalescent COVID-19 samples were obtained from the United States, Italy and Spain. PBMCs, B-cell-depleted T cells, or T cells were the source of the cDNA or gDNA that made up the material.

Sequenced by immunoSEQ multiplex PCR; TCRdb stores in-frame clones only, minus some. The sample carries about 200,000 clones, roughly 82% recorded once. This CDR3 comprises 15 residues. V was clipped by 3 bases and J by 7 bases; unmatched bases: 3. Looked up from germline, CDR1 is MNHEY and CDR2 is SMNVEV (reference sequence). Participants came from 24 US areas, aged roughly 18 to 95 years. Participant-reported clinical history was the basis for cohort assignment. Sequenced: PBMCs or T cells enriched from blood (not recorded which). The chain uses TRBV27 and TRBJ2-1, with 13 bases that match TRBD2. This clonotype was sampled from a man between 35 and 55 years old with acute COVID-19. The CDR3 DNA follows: TGTGCCAGCAGTTTCGGACTAGCGGGAGTTAATGAGCAGTTCTTC. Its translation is CASSFGLAGVNEQFF.